Listed below are T cell receptor beta chains from one sample, sequenced in a study of CD8+CD57+ T cells in acquired aplastic anemia. A single record per CDR3 protein comes from TCRdb applying MiXCR to the reads. The data contain roughly 180,000 distinct CDR3 sequences, approximately 45% of them singletons. The sequencing input was sorted CD4+, CD8+, or CD8+CD57+ T cells (not recorded which) from PBMCs. The source is a human donor in good health. CDR3s include the opening cysteine and the closing phenylalanine or tryptophan. The D gene is left open where the match is weak. Not every row has a clone size; where given, it reads once, few, many or a size class.

v_call: TRBV6-1; d_call: TRBD1; clone_size: -; j_call: TRBJ1-1; cdr3_nt: TGTGCCAGCAGAATCGGACAGGGGAGCACTGAAGCTTTCTTT; cdr3_aa: CASRIGQGSTEAFF
v_call: TRBV19; d_call: -; clone_size: many; j_call: TRBJ1-2; cdr3_nt: TGTGCCAGTAAGGGACATCGGTCCTATGGCTACACCTTC; cdr3_aa: CASKGHRSYGYTF
v_call: TRBV13; d_call: -; clone_size: many; j_call: TRBJ2-3; cdr3_nt: TGTGCCAGCAGCTTGGAAACAGTCACAGATACGCAGTATTTT; cdr3_aa: CASSLETVTDTQYF
v_call: TRBV19; d_call: TRBD1; clone_size: -; j_call: TRBJ1-6; cdr3_nt: TGTGCCAGTAGGAGACCGGGACAGGGGGCTATAGGGAATTCACCCCTCCACTTT; cdr3_aa: CASRRPGQGAIGNSPLHF
v_call: TRBV5-1; d_call: TRBD1; clone_size: many; j_call: TRBJ1-1; cdr3_nt: TGCGCCAGCAGCGCGACAGGGATGAGGACTGAAGCTTTCTTT; cdr3_aa: CASSATGMRTEAFF
v_call: TRBV10-3; d_call: TRBD1; clone_size: -; j_call: TRBJ1-2; cdr3_nt: TGTGCCAGCAGTTACCGGTTTGGGACAGGGGGCTCTGCGGGCTACACCTTC; cdr3_aa: CASSYRFGTGGSAGYTF
v_call: TRBV5-1; d_call: TRBD2; clone_size: -; j_call: TRBJ2-7; cdr3_nt: TGCGCCAGCAACCCTAGCGGGGGGCCAAGCTACGAGCAGTACTTC; cdr3_aa: CASNPSGGPSYEQYF
v_call: TRBV10-3; d_call: TRBD2; clone_size: -; j_call: TRBJ2-5; cdr3_nt: TGTGCCAGCAGAACTAGCGGGGGGGCTGAGACCCAGTACTTC; cdr3_aa: CASRTSGGAETQYF
v_call: TRBV2; d_call: -; clone_size: -; j_call: TRBJ1-2; cdr3_nt: TGTGCCAGCAGCGCCGGGTCGACCTATGGCTACACCTTC; cdr3_aa: CASSAGSTYGYTF
v_call: TRBV12-3/TRBV12-4; d_call: -; clone_size: many; j_call: TRBJ2-7; cdr3_nt: TGTGCCAGCCAGAAGGTCTCCTACGAGCAGTACTTC; cdr3_aa: CASQKVSYEQYF
v_call: TRBV20-1; d_call: TRBD1; clone_size: many; j_call: TRBJ1-6; cdr3_nt: TGCAGTGCTTCGGGACAGGGGGCGTTTGCCTCTAATTCACCCCTCCACTTT; cdr3_aa: CSASGQGAFASNSPLHF
v_call: TRBV25-1; d_call: TRBD1; clone_size: few; j_call: TRBJ1-4; cdr3_nt: TGTGCCAGCAGCTCTTCCGGGACAGTTAATGAAAAACTGTTTTTT; cdr3_aa: CASSSSGTVNEKLFF
v_call: TRBV20-1; d_call: -; clone_size: many; j_call: TRBJ2-7; cdr3_nt: TGCAGTGCTGGGACTTTGAACTCCTACGAGCAGTACTTC; cdr3_aa: CSAGTLNSYEQYF
v_call: TRBV6-1; d_call: -; clone_size: many; j_call: TRBJ2-2; cdr3_nt: TGTGCCAGCAGTGACCCAGGGCCCGGGGAGCTGTTTTTT; cdr3_aa: CASSDPGPGELFF
v_call: TRBV15; d_call: -; clone_size: -; j_call: TRBJ1-2; cdr3_nt: TGTGCCACCAGCAGAGATTTACCGAGGCCGGAGGATGGCTACACCTTC; cdr3_aa: CATSRDLPRPEDGYTF
v_call: TRBV12-3/TRBV12-4; d_call: TRBD1; clone_size: -; j_call: TRBJ2-7; cdr3_nt: TGTGCCAGCAGTTGGGACAGGACCTACGAGCAGTACTTC; cdr3_aa: CASSWDRTYEQYF
v_call: TRBV7-2; d_call: -; clone_size: many; j_call: TRBJ2-7; cdr3_nt: TGTGCCAGCAGCTTATTAAGGGGCGATGGCGAGCAGTACTTC; cdr3_aa: CASSLLRGDGEQYF
v_call: TRBV5-1; d_call: -; clone_size: -; j_call: TRBJ1-1; cdr3_nt: TGCGCCAGCAGCTTGGGGGGAATGAACACTGAAGCTTTCTTT; cdr3_aa: CASSLGGMNTEAFF
v_call: TRBV5-1; d_call: TRBD1; clone_size: -; j_call: TRBJ2-2; cdr3_nt: TGCGCCAGCAGCCAGGACAGGGCCGGGGAGCTGTTTTTT; cdr3_aa: CASSQDRAGELFF
v_call: TRBV10-1; d_call: -; clone_size: -; j_call: TRBJ2-3; cdr3_nt: TGCGCCAGCAGTGAGTCTCGTCCAGGGGCCACAGATACGCAGTATTTT; cdr3_aa: CASSESRPGATDTQYF
v_call: TRBV29-1; d_call: -; clone_size: -; j_call: TRBJ2-2; cdr3_nt: TGCAGCGTTGCCGTCACCGGGGAGCTGTTTTTT; cdr3_aa: CSVAVTGELFF
v_call: TRBV5-1; d_call: -; clone_size: many; j_call: TRBJ1-5; cdr3_nt: TGCGCCAGCAGCTTGGAGGTGAATCAGCCCCAGCATTTT; cdr3_aa: CASSLEVNQPQHF
v_call: TRBV2; d_call: TRBD1; clone_size: few; j_call: TRBJ2-7; cdr3_nt: TGTGCCAGCAGACCCCCCGGGACAGGGAACTACGAGCAGTACTTC; cdr3_aa: CASRPPGTGNYEQYF
v_call: TRBV4-2; d_call: TRBD1; clone_size: many; j_call: TRBJ1-2; cdr3_nt: TGTGCCAGCAGCCCAGGGGGCACCCAGAAAAACTATGGCTACACCTTC; cdr3_aa: CASSPGGTQKNYGYTF
v_call: TRBV6-2/TRBV6-3; d_call: -; clone_size: many; j_call: TRBJ2-7; cdr3_nt: TGTGCCAGCAGTTACCTCTACTCCTACGAGCAGTACTTC; cdr3_aa: CASSYLYSYEQYF
v_call: TRBV7-6; d_call: -; clone_size: -; j_call: TRBJ2-7; cdr3_nt: TGTGCCAGCAGCTTAGGTGACTATAGCGAGCAGTACTTC; cdr3_aa: CASSLGDYSEQYF
v_call: TRBV20-1; d_call: TRBD1; clone_size: -; j_call: TRBJ2-5; cdr3_nt: TGCAGTGCTTTCGGACAGGGGCGTGGAACCGGCGAGACCCAGTACTTC; cdr3_aa: CSAFGQGRGTGETQYF
v_call: TRBV20-1; d_call: -; clone_size: -; j_call: TRBJ2-1; cdr3_nt: TGCAGTGCCGCAGGGTTGCCCTACAATGAGCAGTTCTTC; cdr3_aa: CSAAGLPYNEQFF
v_call: TRBV20-1; d_call: TRBD2; clone_size: many; j_call: TRBJ2-5; cdr3_nt: TGCAGTGCTAGAGGGGCGGGAGGGGAGACCCAGTACTTC; cdr3_aa: CSARGAGGETQYF
v_call: TRBV30; d_call: -; clone_size: many; j_call: TRBJ2-5; cdr3_nt: TGTGCCTGGAGTGTAGTGAGCGCGGAGACCCAGTACTTC; cdr3_aa: CAWSVVSAETQYF
v_call: TRBV5-1; d_call: -; clone_size: -; j_call: TRBJ2-5; cdr3_nt: TGCGCCAGCAGCTTGGTCGGTACCGAAGAGACCCAGTACTTC; cdr3_aa: CASSLVGTEETQYF
v_call: TRBV10-2; d_call: -; clone_size: -; j_call: TRBJ1-5; cdr3_nt: TGCGCCAGCAGGGGCTTGTCTATGAGTCAGCCCCAGCATTTT; cdr3_aa: CASRGLSMSQPQHF
v_call: TRBV7-3; d_call: -; clone_size: -; j_call: TRBJ2-1; cdr3_nt: TGTGCCAGCAGCTCGCGGGGACTCGGCTACAATGAGCAGTTCTTC; cdr3_aa: CASSSRGLGYNEQFF
v_call: TRBV25-1; d_call: -; clone_size: -; j_call: TRBJ2-1; cdr3_nt: TGTGCCAGCAAGGACTCAGGATCCTACAATGAGCAGTTCTTC; cdr3_aa: CASKDSGSYNEQFF
v_call: TRBV2; d_call: TRBD2; clone_size: -; j_call: TRBJ2-1; cdr3_nt: TGTGCCAGCAGCTCGAGCGGGAGGGCCCACAATGAGCAGTTCTTC; cdr3_aa: CASSSSGRAHNEQFF
v_call: TRBV6-1; d_call: TRBD2; clone_size: many; j_call: TRBJ2-3; cdr3_nt: TGTGCCAGCAGCGAACTAGCGGGAGGGAGAAATACGCAGTATTTT; cdr3_aa: CASSELAGGRNTQYF
v_call: TRBV6-5; d_call: TRBD2; clone_size: many; j_call: TRBJ2-1; cdr3_nt: TGTGCCAGCACCTTGGGGACTAGCGGGAGTAATGAGCAGTTCTTC; cdr3_aa: CASTLGTSGSNEQFF
v_call: TRBV15; d_call: -; clone_size: few; j_call: TRBJ1-2; cdr3_nt: TGTGCCACCAGCAGGGCTCTGGACACCCAAACCCCAGGCTACACCTTC; cdr3_aa: CATSRALDTQTPGYTF
v_call: TRBV2; d_call: TRBD1; clone_size: many; j_call: TRBJ1-1; cdr3_nt: TGTGCCAGCAACGTGGACAGGGGGATCACTGAAGCTTTCTTT; cdr3_aa: CASNVDRGITEAFF
v_call: TRBV7-6; d_call: TRBD1; clone_size: few; j_call: TRBJ1-1; cdr3_nt: TGTGCCAGCAATTACCTAGGGACAGTGGACACTGAAGCTTTCTTT; cdr3_aa: CASNYLGTVDTEAFF
v_call: TRBV5-1; d_call: TRBD1; clone_size: many; j_call: TRBJ1-1; cdr3_nt: TGCGCCAGCAGCTTCGGGACAGGAAAACCTGAAGCTTTCTTT; cdr3_aa: CASSFGTGKPEAFF
v_call: TRBV6-1; d_call: TRBD1; clone_size: -; j_call: TRBJ2-1; cdr3_nt: TGTGCCAGCAGGGGACAGGGGGACAAGACTGAGCAGTTCTTC; cdr3_aa: CASRGQGDKTEQFF
v_call: TRBV9; d_call: -; clone_size: -; j_call: TRBJ2-2; cdr3_nt: TGTGCCAGCAGCGTAGCTCGGCAGGACACCGGGGAGCTGTTTTTT; cdr3_aa: CASSVARQDTGELFF
v_call: TRBV7-9; d_call: -; clone_size: many; j_call: TRBJ2-1; cdr3_nt: TGTGCCAGCAGCTTAGTGGGGCAGGACCGCCAGTTCTTC; cdr3_aa: CASSLVGQDRQFF
v_call: TRBV14; d_call: TRBD2; clone_size: -; j_call: TRBJ2-7; cdr3_nt: TGTGCCAGCAGCCAAGACGCGGCTAGCGGGGGGAGAAGCGAGCAGTACTTC; cdr3_aa: CASSQDAASGGRSEQYF
v_call: TRBV7-2; d_call: TRBD2; clone_size: many; j_call: TRBJ2-7; cdr3_nt: TGTGCCAGCAGCCCCTCCGGGACTAGCGGGAGCTACGAGCAGTACTTC; cdr3_aa: CASSPSGTSGSYEQYF
v_call: TRBV20-1; d_call: -; clone_size: many; j_call: TRBJ2-5; cdr3_nt: TGCAGTGCTAGGAGACAGCCGGAGACCCAGTACTTC; cdr3_aa: CSARRQPETQYF